The rows below give T cell receptor beta chains drawn from one sample of a study of T cells in localized non-small cell lung cancer. Method: immunoSEQ multiplex PCR; TCRdb's copy keeps in-frame clones and lacks some. The sample carries around 83,000 clones, about 87% recorded once. The sample here was peripheral blood, taken before any cancer treatment. These receptors came from a man aged 40 to 69 with stage I squamous cell lung carcinoma. Each CDR3 is given with its conserved first and last residue. A D gene is named only where the DNA matches it firmly. Clone sizes are given selectively: once, few, many, or a class where the clone is expanded.

V gene	D gene	clone size	J gene	CDR3 protein	CDR3 DNA
TRBV6-6	NA	NA	TRBJ1-2	CASSYGGNYGYTF	TGTGCCAGCAGTTACGGGGGAAACTATGGCTACACCTTC
TRBV28	NA	NA	TRBJ1-4	CASRVGRGAFNEKLFF	TGTGCCAGCAGGGTGGGCCGAGGAGCCTTTAATGAAAAACTGTTTTTT
TRBV6-5	NA	NA	TRBJ1-2	CASSYSGRGGYGYTF	TGTGCCAGCAGTTACTCAGGAAGGGGTGGATATGGCTACACCTTC
TRBV7-9	TRBD1	few	TRBJ1-1	CASSLWDREVRAFF	TGTGCCAGCAGCTTGTGGGACAGGGAGGTAAGAGCTTTCTTT
TRBV29-1	NA	NA	TRBJ1-1	CSVRRGATEAFF	TGCAGCGTACGGCGGGGGGCTACTGAAGCTTTCTTT
TRBV5-5	NA	few	TRBJ1-1	CASSLNPGRSEAFF	TGTGCCAGCAGCTTGAATCCAGGGAGGTCTGAAGCTTTCTTT
TRBV19	TRBD1	NA	TRBJ2-7	CASSMGTALINHEQYF	TGTGCCAGTAGTATGGGGACAGCCCTTATTAACCACGAGCAGTACTTC
TRBV6-1	NA	NA	TRBJ2-7	CASSEAPTRGAAWEQYF	TGTGCCAGCAGTGAAGCGCCTACGAGGGGGGCGGCTTGGGAGCAGTACTTC
TRBV6-5	TRBD1	NA	TRBJ1-5	CASSGGGGNQPQHF	TGTGCCAGCAGTGGAGGGGGCGGCAATCAGCCCCAGCATTTT
TRBV6-1	NA	once	TRBJ1-3	CASTTDAGNTIYF	TGTGCCAGCACTACGGACGCTGGAAACACCATATATTTT
TRBV5-1	NA	once	TRBJ2-2	CASSRDSPNTGELFF	TGCGCCAGCAGCCGAGACAGCCCGAACACCGGGGAGCTGTTTTTT
TRBV7-2	NA	NA	TRBJ1-1	CASSFGGAGISTEAFF	TGTGCCAGCAGCTTCGGGGGGGCTGGAATAAGCACTGAAGCTTTCTTT
TRBV4-3	NA	NA	TRBJ1-6	CASSQDARPTYNSPLHF	TGCGCCAGCAGCCAAGACGCTAGGCCCACCTATAATTCACCCCTCCACTTT
TRBV5-8	NA	NA	TRBJ1-5	CASSFGRYSNQPQHF	TGTGCCAGCAGCTTCGGACGGTATAGCAATCAGCCCCAGCATTTT
TRBV5-3	TRBD2	few	TRBJ2-2	CARSLPSGGRTGELFF	TGTGCCAGAAGCTTGCCCAGCGGGGGAAGAACCGGGGAGCTGTTTTTT
TRBV19	NA	few	TRBJ2-4	CASSAGTQVAKNIQYF	TGTGCCAGTAGCGCCGGGACTCAAGTAGCCAAAAACATTCAGTACTTC
TRBV5-5	TRBD2	NA	TRBJ2-7	CASSLDLAGPHF	TGTGCCAGCAGCTTGGATCTAGCGGGGCCCCATTTC
TRBV2	TRBD1	NA	TRBJ1-1	CASRVGQGRTEAFF	TGTGCCAGCAGGGTCGGACAGGGGAGAACTGAAGCTTTCTTT
TRBV7-7	NA	NA	TRBJ2-2	CASSPRSAGELFF	TGTGCCAGCAGCCCCCGTAGTGCCGGGGAGCTGTTTTTT
TRBV18	NA	NA	TRBJ2-6	CASSPSSGANVLTF	TGTGCCAGCTCACCAAGCTCTGGGGCCAACGTCCTGACTTTC
TRBV4-1	NA	NA	TRBJ1-1	CASSQDVAGQNTEAFF	TGCGCCAGCAGCCAAGATGTGGCAGGGCAGAACACTGAAGCTTTCTTT
TRBV7-2	TRBD1	NA	TRBJ1-1	CASSKRTGNTEAFF	TGTGCCAGCAGCAAAAGGACAGGGAACACTGAAGCTTTCTTT
TRBV18	NA	NA	TRBJ2-5	CASSPNALGGETQYF	TGTGCCAGCTCACCAAACGCCCTTGGGGGAGAGACCCAGTACTTC
TRBV5-1	NA	NA	TRBJ2-7	CASSLEGGYEQYF	TGCGCCAGCAGCTTGGAAGGGGGATACGAGCAGTACTTC
TRBV19	TRBD2	NA	TRBJ2-3	CASSPGTSGGRADTQYF	TGTGCCAGTAGTCCAGGGACTAGCGGGGGGAGGGCAGATACGCAGTATTTT
TRBV18	NA	NA	TRBJ2-3	CASSSMDTQYF	TGTGCCAGCTCGAGTATGGATACGCAGTATTTT
TRBV7-9	NA	NA	TRBJ1-2	CASSLARTQYLYGYTF	TGTGCCAGCAGCTTAGCGAGGACACAATACTTATATGGCTACACCTTC
TRBV5-4	TRBD1	NA	TRBJ1-1	CASSIGQGGLNTEAFF	TGTGCCAGCAGCATAGGACAGGGAGGGCTGAACACTGAAGCTTTCTTT
TRBV4-1	NA	NA	TRBJ2-1	CASSLGSSYNEQFF	TGCGCCAGCAGCCTAGGGTCCTCCTACAATGAGCAGTTCTTC
TRBV4-3	NA	NA	TRBJ2-3	CASSLNSRGTDTQYF	TGCGCCAGCAGCCTCAACTCCCGGGGCACAGATACGCAGTATTTT
TRBV7-8	NA	NA	TRBJ1-1	CASSFSGADTEAFF	TGTGCCAGCAGCTTCAGTGGGGCGGACACTGAAGCTTTCTTT
TRBV7-3	TRBD2	NA	TRBJ2-3	CASSSGLETDTQYF	TGTGCCAGCAGCTCGGGACTAGAAACCGATACGCAGTATTTT
TRBV10-2	TRBD2	few	TRBJ2-1	CASSVTSGAYNEQFF	TGCGCCAGCAGTGTTACTAGCGGGGCCTACAATGAGCAGTTCTTC
TRBV2	TRBD1	NA	TRBJ1-1	CATRGDRGRYTEAFF	TGTGCAACAAGAGGGGACAGGGGGAGATACACTGAAGCTTTCTTT
TRBV2	NA	NA	TRBJ2-3	CASSSPGQITSTDTQYF	TGTGCCAGCAGTTCACCCGGACAGATAACTAGCACAGATACGCAGTATTTT
TRBV5-1	TRBD1	NA	TRBJ2-2	CASSPLGQGNTGELFF	TGCGCCAGCAGCCCTCTGGGACAGGGGAACACCGGGGAGCTGTTTTTT
TRBV19	TRBD1	NA	TRBJ2-3	CASSIRNRGPTDTQYF	TGTGCCAGTAGTATAAGGAACAGGGGCCCCACAGATACGCAGTATTTT
TRBV6-1	NA	NA	TRBJ1-2	CASSEGARGIYGYTF	TGTGCCAGCAGTGAAGGGGCTAGAGGAATATATGGCTACACCTTC